This T cell receptor beta chain was observed in a study of early stage breast cancer tumors. At the level of the study: Samples were sequenced at 7.5 to 10-fold average coverage.

Assay: immunoSEQ multiplex PCR; the TCRdb copy retains only in-frame clones and omits some. The sample comprises approximately 11,000 clones, around 72% of which are singletons, and 22% rests with the top ten. The germline V gene encodes CDR1 SEHNR and CDR2 FQNEAQ (reference sequence). This CDR3 comprises 14 residues. V lost 8 bases and J 0 bases, leaving 11 bases between the germline ends. The sample was breast tumor tissue. The receptor's source is a person aged 35-50 years with breast cancer. The chain uses TRBV7-9 and TRBJ1-3; maybe TRBD1 (6 bases). CDR3 coding DNA: TGTGCCAGCGACCGACAGGACTCTGGAAACACCATATATTTT. Translation gives CASDRQDSGNTIYF. Supplemented by reference TRBV7-9 and TRBJ1-3, the full variable domain reads DTGVSQNPRHKITKRGQNVTFRCDPISEHNRLYWYRQTLGQGPEFLTYFQNEAQLEKSRLLSDRFSAERPKGSFSTLEIQRTEQGDSAMYLCASDRQDSGNTIYFGEGSWLTVV.